The rows below give T cell receptor beta chains drawn from one sample of a study of blood T cell repertoires in COVID-19. The assay was immunoSEQ multiplex PCR, and TCRdb's table has in-frame clones only and misses some. Of 230,000 or so clones in the sample, 70% to 85% were seen once. Specimen: peripheral blood. The receptors stem from a man between 35 and 55 years old who had recovered from COVID-19. Each CDR3 is given without its conserved first and last residue.

13,TRBV5-5,ASSLQGASGNTIY
13,TRBV28,ASSFTGPERNTIY
13,TRBV6-5,AVLDRSSYNSPLH
16,TRBV18,ASSPPISDRGFHNEQF
16,TRBV5-1,ASSPVVGRGHRYTEAF
10,TRBV19,ASSVQGAKLF
13,TRBV6-5,ASRGTGGSGNTIY
13,TRBV3-1/TRBV3-2,ASSQPGTGSYEQY
13,TRBV25-1,ASSDPRVADTEAF
15,TRBV19,ASSRPLLAGEGETQY
13,TRBV14,ASSPNRGANEKLF
11,TRBV18,ASSRQGAAEAF
11,TRBV10-1,ASSLQGTDTQY
12,TRBV5-1,ASSLGLGDQPQH
12,TRBV7-2,ASSSLARTDTQY
16,TRBV24-1,ATSDGLVSGLANNEQF
14,TRBV6-2/TRBV6-3,ASSHRLGGATYEQY
14,TRBV27,ASRPIGTSGNNEQF
18,TRBV5-1,ASSLPPPTRLAGVYNEQF
11,TRBV7-2,ASSSSGAWEQY
14,TRBV5-1,ASSLGSGQGTDTQY
12,TRBV7-6,ASSQGQIRKTQY
14,TRBV21-1,ASSKEEGDRDSEQY
12,TRBV5-4,ASSSYKGNSPLH
12,TRBV4-3,ASSQAGNTDTQY
14,TRBV6-1,ASSETKGATVETQY
13,TRBV6-5,ASSFNRGPNSPLH
13,TRBV28,ASSQSGGSTDTQY
12,TRBV6-5,ASRYRGLGETQY
10,TRBV7-2,ASSWGEETQY
11,TRBV5-5,ASSLHPSEKLF
13,TRBV11-2,ASSAGLAEIGELF
15,TRBV21-1,ASSKSGSTGGTDTQY
14,TRBV4-3,ASSQDLLTSGEKLF
13,TRBV5-5,ASGVPGQGPHEQY
17,TRBV14,ASSQSKGTEASTNEKLF
13,TRBV2,ASSAEQGSNQPQH
10,TRBV19,ASLGREYGYT
12,TRBV7-2,ASSTQRAADTQY
13,TRBV5-6,ASSPFFGRGAAAF
12,TRBV2,ASIQDKGFTEAF
12,TRBV15,ATSGGVGNQPQH
14,TRBV5-4,ASSPGVAANTGELF
13,TRBV11-3,ASSLRVQGQETQY
11,TRBV6-2/TRBV6-3,ASSYSGVQPQH
15,TRBV7-9,ASSLGGTSGSSDTQY
12,TRBV7-8,ASSLYRVGEKLF
10,TRBV5-1,ASSTGGTSAF
11,TRBV7-8,ASRAGAADTQY
11,TRBV10-3,AIKASGGYEQY
10,TRBV3-1/TRBV3-2,ASSLRSDTQY
12,TRBV2,ASTLGTSGGAAF
13,TRBV6-6,ASSYEGHQGETQY